This TCR beta chain was sequenced for a study of regulatory T cells in long-lasting Graves disease. Study-wide results and limits: Persistent-disease Graves' patients showed less TCR diversity than new cases.

The CDR3 extends over 15 amino acids. Germline V CDR1 and CDR2: LNHDA, SQIVND (reference sequence). Trimming removed 10 bases from V and 1 base from J, with 19 bases in between. On this clonotype: Its antigen is still unknown.

Noted time point: newly diagnosed GD, antithyroid drugs for less than 3 months. The TCR library was made from RNA that had been extracted from PBMCs in TRIzol. It was by American Thyroid Association guidelines that Graves' disease was diagnosed. Combining iRepertoire HTBI primers with Arm-PCR of CDR3 regions, the authors built TCR beta libraries. In TCRdb, the multiplex PCR reads were re-called with MiXCR into one record per CDR3 protein. The profile shows a few hundred thousand distinct CDR3 sequences, 15% to 20% of them singletons. These same records also appear under a second study, on T cells in Graves' hyperthyroidism and ophthalmopathy. That source adds: When ophthalmopathy did not progress within 18 months, Graves' hyperthyroidism was considered stable.

The source material was peripheral blood mononuclear cells (PBMCs), sampled at new diagnosis, from a patient treated with antithyroid drugs. The chain couples TRBV19 to TRBJ1-1; D is perhaps TRBD1 (6 bases). This sequence was found in a young woman with Graves disease. In DNA form, the CDR3 reads TGTGCCACCAGAAGGAGACAGGAGAAGAACACTGAAGCTTTCTTT. This gives the protein CATRRRQEKNTEAFF.